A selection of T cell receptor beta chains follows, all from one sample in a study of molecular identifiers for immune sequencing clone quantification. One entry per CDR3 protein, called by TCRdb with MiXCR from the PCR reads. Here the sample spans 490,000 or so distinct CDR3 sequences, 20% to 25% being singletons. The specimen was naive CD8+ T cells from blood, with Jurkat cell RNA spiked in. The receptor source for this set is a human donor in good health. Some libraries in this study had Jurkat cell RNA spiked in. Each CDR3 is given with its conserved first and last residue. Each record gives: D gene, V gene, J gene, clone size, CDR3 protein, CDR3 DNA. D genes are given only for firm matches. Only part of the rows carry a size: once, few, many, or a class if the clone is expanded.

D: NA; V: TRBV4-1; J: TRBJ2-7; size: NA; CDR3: CASSQEASHYEQYF; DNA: TGCGCCAGCAGCCAAGAGGCTAGCCACTACGAGCAGTACTTC
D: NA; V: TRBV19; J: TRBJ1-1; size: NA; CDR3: CATTYTEENTEAFF; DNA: TGTGCCACTACCTACACAGAAGAGAACACTGAAGCTTTCTTT
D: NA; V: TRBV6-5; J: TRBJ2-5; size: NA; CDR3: CASSSSLSTVWKETQYF; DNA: TGTGCCAGCAGTAGCTCTCTATCGACGGTTTGGAAAGAGACCCAGTACTTC
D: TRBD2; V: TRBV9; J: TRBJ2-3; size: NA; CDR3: CAGSSSWDYRLTTDTQYF; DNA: TGTGCCGGCAGCTCTAGCTGGGACTACCGACTAACCACAGATACGCAGTATTTT
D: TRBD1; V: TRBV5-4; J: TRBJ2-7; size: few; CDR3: CASSAGQGSEQYF; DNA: TGTGCCAGCAGCGCCGGACAGGGGAGCGAGCAGTACTTC
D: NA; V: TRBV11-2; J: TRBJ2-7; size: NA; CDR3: CASSLDAYEQYF; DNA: TGTGCCAGCAGCTTAGATGCCTACGAGCAGTACTTC
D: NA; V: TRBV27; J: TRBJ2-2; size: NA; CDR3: CASSPIGGAGTGELFF; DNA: TGTGCCAGCAGTCCTATTGGGGGCGCAGGGACCGGGGAGCTGTTTTTT
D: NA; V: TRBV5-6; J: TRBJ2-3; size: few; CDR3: CASSLILHSTDTQYF; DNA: TGTGCCAGCAGCTTAATATTACATAGCACAGATACGCAGTATTTT
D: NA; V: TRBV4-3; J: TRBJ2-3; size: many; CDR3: CASSQDRWQRGDTQYF; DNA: TGCGCCAGCAGCCAAGATCGCTGGCAGCGAGGAGATACGCAGTATTTT
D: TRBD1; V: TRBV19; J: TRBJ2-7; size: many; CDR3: CASSAGQGYYEQYF; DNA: TGTGCCAGTAGTGCGGGACAGGGATACTACGAGCAGTACTTC
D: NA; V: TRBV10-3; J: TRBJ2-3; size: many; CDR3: CAISVYGGDTQYF; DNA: TGTGCCATCAGTGTATACGGGGGAGATACGCAGTATTTT
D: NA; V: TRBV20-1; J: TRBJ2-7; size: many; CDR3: CSARPEGEQYF; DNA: TGCAGTGCCCGACCCGAGGGCGAGCAGTACTTC
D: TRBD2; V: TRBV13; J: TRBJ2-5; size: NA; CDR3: CASSSGLAGNGGTQYF; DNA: TGTGCCAGCAGCTCAGGACTAGCGGGGAACGGTGGGACCCAGTACTTC
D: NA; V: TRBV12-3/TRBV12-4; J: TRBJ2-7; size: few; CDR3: CASSFVYVPTYEQYF; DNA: TGTGCCAGCAGTTTCGTGTACGTTCCGACCTACGAGCAGTACTTC
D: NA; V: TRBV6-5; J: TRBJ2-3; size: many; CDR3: CASSYGGQDTQYF; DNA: TGTGCCAGCAGTTACGGGGGGCAAGATACGCAGTATTTT
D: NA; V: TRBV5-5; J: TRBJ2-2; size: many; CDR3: CASSQGHGQWFF; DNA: TGTGCCAGCAGCCAAGGTCACGGACAATGGTTCTTT
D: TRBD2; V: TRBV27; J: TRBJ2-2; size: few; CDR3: CASRLTGGGTGELFF; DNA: TGTGCCAGCAGGCTAACGGGAGGGGGCACCGGGGAGCTGTTTTTT
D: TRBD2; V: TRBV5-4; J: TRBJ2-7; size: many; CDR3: CASSPNEGLASYEQYF; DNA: TGTGCCAGCAGCCCGAATGAGGGACTAGCTTCCTACGAGCAGTACTTC
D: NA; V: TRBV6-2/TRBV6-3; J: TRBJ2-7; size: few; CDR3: CASMDSASVDEQYF; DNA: TGTGCCAGCATGGACTCGGCTAGCGTGGACGAGCAGTACTTC
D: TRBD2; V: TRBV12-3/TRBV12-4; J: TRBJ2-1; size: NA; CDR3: CASTLPPGLAGGPGEQFF; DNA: TGTGCCAGCACCCTGCCCCCGGGACTAGCGGGGGGGCCGGGTGAGCAGTTCTTC
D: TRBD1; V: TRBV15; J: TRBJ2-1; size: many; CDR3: CATSSYQGQGSHEQFF; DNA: TGTGCCACCAGCAGCTACCAAGGACAGGGGTCCCATGAGCAGTTCTTC
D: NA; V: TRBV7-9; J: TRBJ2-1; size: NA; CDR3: CASSQGSGADEQFF; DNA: TGTGCCAGCAGCCAAGGGTCAGGGGCGGATGAGCAGTTCTTC
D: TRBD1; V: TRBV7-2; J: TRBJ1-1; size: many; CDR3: CASSSGQGNTEAFF; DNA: TGTGCCAGCAGCTCAGGACAGGGGAACACTGAAGCTTTCTTT
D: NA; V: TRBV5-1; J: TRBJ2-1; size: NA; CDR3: CASGISLEGHNEQFF; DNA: TGCGCCAGCGGCATCAGCTTGGAGGGGCACAATGAGCAGTTCTTC
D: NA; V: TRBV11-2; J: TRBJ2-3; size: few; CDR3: CASSLLRVPSTDTQYF; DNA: TGTGCCAGCAGCTTATTGAGGGTCCCCAGCACAGATACGCAGTATTTT
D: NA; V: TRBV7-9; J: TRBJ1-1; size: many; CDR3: CASSSTTENTEAFF; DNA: TGTGCCAGCAGCTCGACCACAGAGAACACTGAAGCTTTCTTT
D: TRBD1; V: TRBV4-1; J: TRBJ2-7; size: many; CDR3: CASSQEGSGTGGYEQYF; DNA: TGCGCCAGCAGCCAAGAAGGAAGTGGGACAGGGGGCTACGAGCAGTACTTC
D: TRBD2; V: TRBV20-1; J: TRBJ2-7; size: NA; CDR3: CSARDRTSWYEQYF; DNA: TGCAGTGCTAGAGATCGGACTAGTTGGTACGAGCAGTACTTC
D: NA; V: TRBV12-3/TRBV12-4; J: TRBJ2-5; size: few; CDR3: CASSLLGVETQYF; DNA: TGTGCCAGCAGCTTACTAGGGGTAGAGACCCAGTACTTC
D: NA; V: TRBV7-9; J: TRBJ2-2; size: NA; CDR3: CASSRDSGELFF; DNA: TGTGCCAGCAGCCGCGACAGCGGGGAGCTGTTTTTT
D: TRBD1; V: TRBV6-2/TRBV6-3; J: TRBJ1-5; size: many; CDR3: CASSSWEGADRDDQPQHF; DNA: TGTGCCAGCAGTTCGTGGGAGGGAGCCGACAGGGACGATCAGCCCCAGCATTTT
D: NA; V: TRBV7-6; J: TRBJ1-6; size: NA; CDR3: CASSAAYNSPLHF; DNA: TGTGCCAGCAGCGCCGCCTATAATTCACCCCTCCACTTT
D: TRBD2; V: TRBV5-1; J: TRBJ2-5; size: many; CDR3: CASSLEAGGQETQYF; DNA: TGCGCCAGCAGCTTGGAGGCGGGGGGACAAGAGACCCAGTACTTC
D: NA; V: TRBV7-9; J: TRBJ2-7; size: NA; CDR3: CANSAGKPIDSTFLYEQYF; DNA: TGTGCCAACAGCGCAGGAAAACCGATAGACTCAACTTTCCTATACGAGCAGTACTTC
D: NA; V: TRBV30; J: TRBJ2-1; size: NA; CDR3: CAWVLLRSSYNEQFF; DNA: TGTGCCTGGGTCCTTTTGCGAAGCTCCTACAATGAGCAGTTCTTC
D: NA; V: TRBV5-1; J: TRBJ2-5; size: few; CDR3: CASSPPLQEAQYF; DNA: TGCGCCAGCAGCCCTCCCTTACAAGAGGCCCAGTACTTC
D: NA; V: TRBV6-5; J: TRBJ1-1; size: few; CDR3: CASRPRRVFEAFF; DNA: TGTGCCAGCAGACCCAGGCGGGTCTTTGAAGCTTTCTTT
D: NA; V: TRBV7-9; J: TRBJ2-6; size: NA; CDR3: CASSQNPYSGANVLTF; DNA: TGTGCCAGCAGCCAGAATCCATACTCTGGGGCCAACGTCCTGACTTTC
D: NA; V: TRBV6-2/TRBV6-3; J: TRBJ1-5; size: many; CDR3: CASSYVQVSNQPQHF; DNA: TGTGCCAGCAGTTACGTACAGGTTAGCAATCAGCCCCAGCATTTT
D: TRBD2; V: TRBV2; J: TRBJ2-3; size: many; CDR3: CASSEALHGLAGYAQYF; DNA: TGTGCCAGCAGTGAAGCGCTTCACGGACTAGCGGGGTACGCGCAGTATTTT
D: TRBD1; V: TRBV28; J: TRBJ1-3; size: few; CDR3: CASSLWGQFSGNTIYF; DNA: TGTGCCAGCAGTTTGTGGGGACAGTTCTCTGGAAACACCATATATTTT
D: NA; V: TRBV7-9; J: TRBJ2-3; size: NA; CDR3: CASSRPLGDTQYF; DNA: TGTGCCAGCAGTCGTCCACTAGGGGATACGCAGTATTTT
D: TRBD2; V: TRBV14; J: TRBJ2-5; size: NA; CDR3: CASSQERVAGGSGKTQYF; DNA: TGTGCCAGCAGCCAAGAACGAGTCGCGGGGGGGTCGGGTAAGACCCAGTACTTC
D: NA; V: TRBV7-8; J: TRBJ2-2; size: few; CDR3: CASSPESVRVSAGELFF; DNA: TGTGCCAGCAGCCCTGAGTCTGTGCGGGTTTCGGCCGGGGAGCTGTTTTTT
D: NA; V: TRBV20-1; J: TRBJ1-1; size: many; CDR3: CSAHVQGGDTEAFF; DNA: TGCAGTGCTCATGTGCAGGGAGGGGACACTGAAGCTTTCTTT
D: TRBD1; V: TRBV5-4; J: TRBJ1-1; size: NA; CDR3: CASSTDRVGTEAFF; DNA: TGTGCCAGCAGCACTGACAGGGTGGGGACTGAAGCTTTCTTT
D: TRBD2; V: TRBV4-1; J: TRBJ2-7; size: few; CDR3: CASSQDYGTSGGIMEQYF; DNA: TGCGCCAGCAGCCAAGATTACGGGACTAGCGGGGGGATTATGGAGCAGTACTTC
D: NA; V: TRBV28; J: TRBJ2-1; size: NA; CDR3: CASSSETYNEQFF; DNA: TGTGCCAGCAGTTCGGAAACATACAATGAGCAGTTCTTC
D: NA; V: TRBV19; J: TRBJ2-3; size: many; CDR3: CASSFRRLPETDTQYF; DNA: TGTGCCAGTAGTTTCCGACGGTTACCCGAGACAGATACGCAGTATTTT
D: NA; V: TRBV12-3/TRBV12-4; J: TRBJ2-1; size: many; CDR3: CASVTVSDEQFF; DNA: TGTGCCAGCGTTACTGTTAGCGATGAGCAGTTCTTC